These T cell receptor beta chains were read from a single sample in a study of blood T cell repertoires in COVID-19. TCRdb's copy holds only in-frame clones and misses some; the assay was immunoSEQ multiplex PCR. The sample holds about 220,000 clones, 85% to 90% seen once. The material sequenced was PBMCs or T cells enriched from blood (not recorded which). All receptors derive from a woman aged 50 to 60 with acute COVID-19. Both conserved end residues are part of each CDR3. D genes are given only for firm matches. Expanded clones are given a class, and other clones once, few, many or no size at all.

v_gene	j_gene	abundance	d_gene	CDR3nt	CDR3aa
TRBV7-6	TRBJ2-2	few	-	TGTGCCAGCAGCTTACGCCAGGGGCACACCGGGGAGCTGTTTTTT	CASSLRQGHTGELFF
TRBV6-1	TRBJ1-5	-	-	TGTGCCAGCAGTGAAGACCCAGGGCACAATCAGCCCCAGCATTTT	CASSEDPGHNQPQHF
TRBV15	TRBJ2-4	-	-	TGTGCCACCAGCAGAGACCGCGGGACGGCGCTAGCCAAAAACATTCAGTACTTC	CATSRDRGTALAKNIQYF
TRBV11-2	TRBJ1-2	-	-	TGTGCCAGCAGCCCGGCGGATAACTATGGCTACACCTTC	CASSPADNYGYTF
TRBV27	TRBJ2-7	-	TRBD1	TGTGCCAGCAGGGGACAGGACTCCTACGAGCAGTACTTC	CASRGQDSYEQYF
TRBV9	TRBJ2-3	-	TRBD2	TGTGCCAGCAGCGTACTAGCGGCGTGGGGTACGCAGTATTTT	CASSVLAAWGTQYF
TRBV27	TRBJ1-2	-	TRBD1	TGTGCCAGCAGCTCCAACCCAGGACAGGGTGGCTACACCTTC	CASSSNPGQGGYTF
TRBV4-2	TRBJ2-7	-	TRBD2	TGTGCCAGCAGCCAAGCTAGCGGGATAAGCTCCTACGAGCAGTACTTC	CASSQASGISSYEQYF
TRBV30	TRBJ2-1	-	TRBD2	TGTGCCTGGAAATCCGGGAGGGTACCCTACAATGAGCAGTTCTTC	CAWKSGRVPYNEQFF
TRBV2	TRBJ1-1	once	TRBD1	TGTGCCAGCAGAGGACAGGGAATGAACACTGAAGCTTTCTTT	CASRGQGMNTEAFF
TRBV7-9	TRBJ2-1	-	TRBD2	TGTGCCAGCAGCCTGGGACTATACAATGAGCAGTTCTTC	CASSLGLYNEQFF
TRBV27	TRBJ2-1	-	TRBD2	TGTGCCAGCTTAGCGGGAAACTCCTACAATGAGCAGTTCTTC	CASLAGNSYNEQFF
TRBV5-1	TRBJ2-7	-	TRBD2	TGCGCCAGCAGCCCAATAGCGGGAGTTTCCTACGAGCAGTACTTC	CASSPIAGVSYEQYF
TRBV7-2	TRBJ2-3	-	-	TGTGCCAGCAGCTCCCGTTCGACGGAGGATACGCAGTATTTT	CASSSRSTEDTQYF
TRBV5-8	TRBJ1-5	-	-	TGTGCCAGCAGCTTGGGATCTCCTTACAGGAGCAATCAGCCCCAGCATTTT	CASSLGSPYRSNQPQHF
TRBV9	TRBJ2-5	-	TRBD1	TGTGCCAGCAGTAGGACAGGCGGTTACTACAATAGGGAGACCCAGTACTTC	CASSRTGGYYNRETQYF
TRBV18	TRBJ2-1	-	TRBD2	TGTGCCAGCTCATTCCCGGGACTAGCGGGAGGGGCCTACAATGAGCAGTTCTTC	CASSFPGLAGGAYNEQFF
TRBV27	TRBJ2-3	-	-	TGTGCCAGCAGCCTTGACAGGACAGATACGCAGTATTTT	CASSLDRTDTQYF
TRBV5-4	TRBJ1-6	-	TRBD1	TGTGCCAGCACCACCCGGCCCTCCGACAGGGAGAATTCACCCCTCCACTTT	CASTTRPSDRENSPLHF
TRBV30	TRBJ1-2	-	-	TGTGCCTGGAGTCGGTCCTATGGCTACACCTTC	CAWSRSYGYTF
TRBV7-7	TRBJ2-7	-	TRBD2	TGTGCCAGCAGCTTAGTACTTACGCGGGAGGGCCAGACGGCGCCCGAGCAGTACTTC	CASSLVLTREGQTAPEQYF
TRBV10-3	TRBJ2-2	-	-	TGTGCCATCAGCGACACAGGCCTGAACACCGGGGAGCTGTTTTTT	CAISDTGLNTGELFF
TRBV5-1	TRBJ1-2	once	-	TGCGCCAGCAGCTCGACTCCCTCGACTAACTATGGCTACACCTTC	CASSSTPSTNYGYTF
TRBV11-2	TRBJ2-7	-	TRBD2	TGTGCCAGCAGCCCCGGGACTAGCGGCCCCTACGAGCAGTACTTC	CASSPGTSGPYEQYF
TRBV6-5	TRBJ1-2	few	-	TGTGCCAGCAGGACAGAAAACTATGGCTACACCTTC	CASRTENYGYTF
TRBV2	TRBJ2-1	few	-	TGTGCCAGCAGTGAAAACTTGTACAATGAGCAGTTCTTC	CASSENLYNEQFF
TRBV24-1	TRBJ2-1	-	TRBD2	TGTGCCACCAGTGGCCTCGGGAGCGGGGCGCAGTTCTTC	CATSGLGSGAQFF
TRBV27	TRBJ2-1	-	TRBD2	TGTGCCAGCAGTTCTAGCGGATACAATGAGCAGTTCTTC	CASSSSGYNEQFF
TRBV7-3	TRBJ2-1	-	-	TGTGCCAGCAGCTCGTCTCACGGTGAGCAGTTCTTC	CASSSSHGEQFF
TRBV2	TRBJ1-5	-	-	TGTGCCAGCAGTGGGGTAGGGGGAACACAGCCCCAGCATTTT	CASSGVGGTQPQHF
TRBV19	TRBJ1-3	-	-	TGTGCCAGTAGTACCACCGGGTTTGGAAACACCATATATTTT	CASSTTGFGNTIYF
TRBV3-1/TRBV3-2	TRBJ2-7	-	TRBD2	TGTGCCAGCAGCCGGACTAGCGGGGGCGAGCAGTACTTC	CASSRTSGGEQYF
TRBV6-2/TRBV6-3	TRBJ1-2	-	-	TGTGCCAGCAGTTGGGGGCCCTATGGCTACACCTTC	CASSWGPYGYTF
TRBV9	TRBJ1-1	-	-	TGTGCCAGCAGCGAAATCGCCACCCCAGAAACGACTGAAGCTTTCTTT	CASSEIATPETTEAFF
TRBV7-8	TRBJ2-2	-	-	TGTGCCAGCAGCTCGCGTCTGGGGACTTTGAACACCGGGGAGCTGTTTTTT	CASSSRLGTLNTGELFF
TRBV15	TRBJ2-7	-	-	TGTGCCACCAGCAGAGTGAGACAGGCTGCCTACGAGCAGTACTTC	CATSRVRQAAYEQYF
TRBV19	TRBJ1-4	-	-	TGTGCCAGTAGTTCCCGCCGGGGGAGGGATGAAAAACTGTTTTTT	CASSSRRGRDEKLFF
TRBV27	TRBJ2-2	-	-	TGTGCCAGCAGTTTATTGGGGGGGCGAGGCACCGGGGAGCTGTTTTTT	CASSLLGGRGTGELFF
TRBV28	TRBJ1-2	-	TRBD1	TGTGCCAGCAGTCCCCACGACAGGGGGCAGGGTGGCTACACCTTC	CASSPHDRGQGGYTF
TRBV7-8	TRBJ2-7	-	-	TGTGCCAGCAGCTCCGGGATGCTTACGGTGCAGTACTTC	CASSSGMLTVQYF
TRBV30	TRBJ2-3	-	-	TGTGCCTGGAGTTATCCTACGCAGTATTTT	CAWSYPTQYF
TRBV27	TRBJ1-5	-	-	TGTGCCAGCGGTGAGCGAGATCAGCCCCAGCATTTT	CASGERDQPQHF
TRBV28	TRBJ1-4	-	-	TGTGCCAGCAGTTTCCCTCCAGGGGCGGGTGAAAAACTGTTTTTT	CASSFPPGAGEKLFF
TRBV7-2	TRBJ2-1	-	TRBD2	TGTGCCAGCAGCTTCTACCCCCAGCGGGGGGCGGTCAATGAGCAGTTCTTC	CASSFYPQRGAVNEQFF
TRBV5-6	TRBJ2-1	-	TRBD2	TGTGCCAGCAGCTCCTCCCGACTAGCGGGAGGGCCTCAGAATGAGCAGTTCTTC	CASSSSRLAGGPQNEQFF
TRBV9	TRBJ2-5	-	-	TGTGCCAGCAGCGTCGGGGACGGAGGGGAGACCCAGTACTTC	CASSVGDGGETQYF
TRBV6-6	TRBJ2-7	-	TRBD1	TGTGCCAGCAGATCACCGGGACAGCTCTCCTACGAGCAGTACTTC	CASRSPGQLSYEQYF
TRBV19	TRBJ1-5	-	-	TGTGCCAGTAGTATGAGCGCAGGGGTGTATAGCAATCAGCCCCAGCATTTT	CASSMSAGVYSNQPQHF
TRBV5-1	TRBJ2-2	-	-	TGCGCCAGCAGCTCCGGTTCCAGCGGCCTCACCGGGGAGCTGTTTTTT	CASSSGSSGLTGELFF
TRBV23-1	TRBJ2-1	-	TRBD2	TGCGCCAGCAGTCTTGGGACTAGCGGTTTCATGTTGCAGTTCTTC	CASSLGTSGFMLQFF
TRBV27	TRBJ2-5	-	TRBD2	TGTGCCAGCAGTTTAGGGTCTCAAATTTTAGCGGGAGAGGGGGAGACCCAGTACTTC	CASSLGSQILAGEGETQYF